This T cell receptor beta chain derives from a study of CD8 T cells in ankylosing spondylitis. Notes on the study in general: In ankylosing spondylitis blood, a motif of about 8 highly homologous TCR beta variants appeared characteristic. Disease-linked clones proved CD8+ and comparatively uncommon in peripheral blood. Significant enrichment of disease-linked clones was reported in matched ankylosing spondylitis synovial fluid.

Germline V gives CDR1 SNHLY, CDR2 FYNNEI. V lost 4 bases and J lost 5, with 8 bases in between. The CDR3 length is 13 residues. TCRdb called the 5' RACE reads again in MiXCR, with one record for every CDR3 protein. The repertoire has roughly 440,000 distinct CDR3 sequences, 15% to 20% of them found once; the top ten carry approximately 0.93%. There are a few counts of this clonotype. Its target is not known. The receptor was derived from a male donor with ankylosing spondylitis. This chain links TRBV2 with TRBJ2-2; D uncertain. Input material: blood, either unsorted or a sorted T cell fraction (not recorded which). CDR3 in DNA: TGTGCCAGCAGTGTCTTGGATACCGGGGAGCTGTTTTTT. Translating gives CASSVLDTGELFF.